This T cell receptor (beta chain) is drawn from a study of blood T cell repertoires in COVID-19 (dated by TCRdb to 2018 to 2020). In the study overall: The collaborator samples originated in the United States, Italy and Spain and spanned the acute and convalescent phases of COVID-19. The material from the prospective study consisted of cDNA or gDNA derived from T cells, B-cell-depleted T cells, or PBMCs. Subjects who had been exposed to COVID-19, were actively infected with it, or had recovered from it provided the deeply sampled blood TCRbeta repertoires that made up the dataset. The repertoires were made available in a free public database intended to serve as a resource for research on the immune response to SARS-CoV-2. The samples were drawn from two sources: the first 160 participants of the ongoing ImmuneRACE study, and fewer than 1,500 subjects contributed by 6 global collaborators. Sample metadata almost always included a de-identified subject ID, COVID-19 status, age in years and sex. HLA class I and class II types, where available, came from metadata supplied by the sample provider rather than from assay-based typing. General study outcomes and caveats: Clinical and demographic metadata were provided uncurated, with the amount varying by source and participant.

One collaborating source in Seattle enrolled patients during active infection and followed them longitudinally through the course of disease. The collaborating institutions used their own protocols to collect whole blood in K2EDTA tubes. Collaborator samples were shipped for TCRbeta analysis as frozen whole blood, isolated PBMCs, or DNA extracted from either sample type. V and J are truncated by 3 bases and 5 bases respectively, leaving an intervening sequence of 7 bases. The CDR3 runs 12 residues from the cysteine to the phenylalanine. The sequence is cut down to CDR3 DNA, 36 bases in frame from base 1. Via the germline V gene (reference sequence), CDR1 is SEHNR and CDR2 FQNEAQ. The immunoSEQ Assay, a bias-controlled multiplex PCR, was used to amplify TCRbeta CDR3 regions from genomic DNA. In the paper's pipeline: The number of nucleated cells in each sample was estimated from the amplification of reference gene primers within the assay. Sequence reads were collapsed and filtered to measure the absolute abundance of every unique TCRbeta CDR3 rearrangement. For each sample, productive Simpson clonality was calculated by taking the square root of Simpson's diversity index across productive rearrangements. Not all clones reach the TCRdb copy of this immuneACCESS table, which keeps in-frame sequences only. Checked studies attribute under half of the gap to unresolved V genes and leave the rest unexplained. V, J and clone size reflect that table, while D and trimming were determined from the DNA. This sample has 140,000 or so clones in its table, and about 85% of those were observed once. Roughly 2.5% of the sample comes from the top ten.

This clone was detected a few times. No cognate antigen has been identified for it. No qualities accompany the bases; no much larger clone lies one base away. The sample was peripheral blood. This TCR derives from a human donor with COVID-19, enrolled during active disease. The donor label of this sample is uncertain. This chain joins TRBV7-9 to TRBJ1-2, with the D gene not clear enough to name. The sequenced DNA is TGTGCCAGCAGCTTTGAGGAGTATGGCTACACCTTC. Translation gives CASSFEEYGYTF. Extended through the reference TRBV7-9 and TRBJ1-2 proteins, this CDR3 yields the full variable domain: DTGVSQNPRHKITKRGQNVTFRCDPISEHNRLYWYRQTLGQGPEFLTYFQNEAQLEKSRLLSDRFSAERPKGSFSTLEIQRTEQGDSAMYLCASSFEEYGYTFGSGTRLTVV.